This T cell receptor (beta chain) was obtained from a study of OX40 agonist ivuxolimab in advanced cancers. V was cut by 6 bases and J by 2 bases, with 14 bases left in between. CDR3 length equals 15 residues. Per the germline V gene, CDR1 is MNHEY and CDR2 is SVGAGI. Sequencing used immunoSEQ multiplex PCR; TCRdb keeps in-frame clones, though not all of them. The sample yields about 150,000 clones, 85% to 95% seen once. V usage is TRBV6-5 and J usage is TRBJ2-1, with a tentative D call TRBD2 (5 bases). Specimen: CD4+ or CD8+ T cells sorted from blood, collected in a trial of the OX40 agonist ivuxolimab. This clonotype originated in an adult with an advanced solid tumor such as melanoma, head and neck, liver or kidney cancer. CDR3 DNA sequence: TGTGCCAGCAGAAAGGGAGCGGCAACCTACAATGAGCAGTTCTTC. Its translation is CASRKGAATYNEQFF.